This note documents a single TCR beta chain sequence. The sample belongs to a study of blood T cell repertoires in COVID-19. About the research overall: Some COVID-19 samples were acute and others convalescent; all came from the United States, Italy and Spain. T cells, B-cell-depleted T cells, or PBMCs provided the cDNA or gDNA that served as material.

CDR1 SQVTM and CDR2 ANQGSEA come from the germline V gene. This CDR3 has 13 residues. The trim removed 6 bases at V and 5 bases at J, leaving 2 bases unmatched. Under the authors' procedure: The assay estimated nucleated cells by amplifying reference gene primers. The table came from immunoSEQ multiplex PCR; TCRdb's copy has only in-frame clones and leaves some out. V and J calls and clone size are copied from that table; D and trimming were computed from the DNA. The sample yields around 130,000 clones, approximately 80% seen once. The rearrangement joins TRBV29-1 to TRBJ2-2; 11 bases align to TRBD1. The origin of this receptor is a man aged 35 to 55 with active or convalescent COVID-19. Sequencing input: peripheral blood. CDR3 sequence: CSVDRGHTGELFF. The CDR3 coding sequence is TGCAGCGTGGACAGGGGGCATACCGGGGAGCTGTTTTTT.